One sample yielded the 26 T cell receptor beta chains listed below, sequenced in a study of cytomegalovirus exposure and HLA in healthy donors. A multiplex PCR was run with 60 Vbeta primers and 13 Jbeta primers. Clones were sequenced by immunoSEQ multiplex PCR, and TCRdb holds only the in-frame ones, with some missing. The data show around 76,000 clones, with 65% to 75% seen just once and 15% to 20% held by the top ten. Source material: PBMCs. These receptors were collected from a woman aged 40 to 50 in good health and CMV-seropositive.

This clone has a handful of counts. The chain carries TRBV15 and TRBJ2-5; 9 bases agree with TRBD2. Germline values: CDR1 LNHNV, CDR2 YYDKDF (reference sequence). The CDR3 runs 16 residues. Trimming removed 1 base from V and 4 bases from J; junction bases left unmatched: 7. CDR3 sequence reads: CATSRGSSGRSETQYF. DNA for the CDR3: TGTGCCACCAGCAGAGGAAGTAGCGGGAGATCAGAGACCCAGTACTTC.

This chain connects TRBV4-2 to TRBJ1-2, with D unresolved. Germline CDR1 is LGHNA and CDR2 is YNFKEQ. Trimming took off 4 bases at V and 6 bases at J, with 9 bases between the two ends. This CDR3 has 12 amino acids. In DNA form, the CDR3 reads TGTGCCAGCAGCCCCCTCGGGGATGGCTACACCTTC. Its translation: CASSPLGDGYTF.

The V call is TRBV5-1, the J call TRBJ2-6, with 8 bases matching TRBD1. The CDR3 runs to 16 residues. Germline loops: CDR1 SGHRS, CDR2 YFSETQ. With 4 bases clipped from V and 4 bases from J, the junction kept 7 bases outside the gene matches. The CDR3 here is CASSLGTGAGANVLTF. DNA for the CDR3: TGCGCCAGCAGCCTTGGGACAGGAGCCGGGGCCAACGTCCTGACTTTC.

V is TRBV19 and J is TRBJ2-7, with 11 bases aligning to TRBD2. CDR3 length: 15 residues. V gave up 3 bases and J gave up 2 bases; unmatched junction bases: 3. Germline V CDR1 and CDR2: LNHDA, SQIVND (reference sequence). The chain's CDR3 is CASSMSTSGAYEQYF. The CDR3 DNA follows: TGTGCCAGTAGTATGTCGACTAGCGGGGCCTACGAGCAGTACTTC.

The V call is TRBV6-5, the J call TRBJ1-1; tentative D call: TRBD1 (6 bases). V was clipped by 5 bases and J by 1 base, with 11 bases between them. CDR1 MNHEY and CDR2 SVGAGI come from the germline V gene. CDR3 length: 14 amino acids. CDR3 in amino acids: CASSQRTANTEAFF. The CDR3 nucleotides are TGTGCCAGCAGTCAACGGACAGCGAACACTGAAGCTTTCTTT.

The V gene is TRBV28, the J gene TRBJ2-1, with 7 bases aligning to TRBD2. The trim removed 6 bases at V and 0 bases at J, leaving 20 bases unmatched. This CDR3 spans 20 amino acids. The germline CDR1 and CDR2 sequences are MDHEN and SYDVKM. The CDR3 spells CASRGSSGLSGASSYNEQFF. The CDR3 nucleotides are TGTGCCAGCAGGGGTTCCTCGGGACTGAGCGGGGCGAGCTCCTACAATGAGCAGTTCTTC. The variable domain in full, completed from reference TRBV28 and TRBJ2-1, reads DVKVTQSSRYLVKRTGEKVFLECVQDMDHENMFWYRQDPGLGLRLIYFSYDVKMKEKGDIPEGYSVSREKKERFSLILESASTNQTSMYLCASRGSSGLSGASSYNEQFFGPGTRLTVL.

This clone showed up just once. CDR3 in amino acids: CSVEKTGQGLWAGEQYF. CDR3 DNA sequence: TGCAGCGTTGAAAAGACGGGACAGGGTTTATGGGCTGGCGAGCAGTACTTC. This rearrangement joins TRBV29-1 to TRBJ2-7; 9 positions agree with TRBD1. The CDR3 length is 17 residues. With V trimmed by 2 bases and J by 6 bases, 17 bases remained unmatched. In germline, CDR1 is SQVTM, CDR2 ANQGSEA.

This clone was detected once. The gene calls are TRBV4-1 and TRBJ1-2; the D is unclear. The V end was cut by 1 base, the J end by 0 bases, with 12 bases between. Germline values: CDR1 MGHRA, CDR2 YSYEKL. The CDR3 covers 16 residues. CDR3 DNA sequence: TGCGCCAGCAGCCAAGTTGCCGCAAACACTAACTATGGCTACACCTTC. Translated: CASSQVAANTNYGYTF.

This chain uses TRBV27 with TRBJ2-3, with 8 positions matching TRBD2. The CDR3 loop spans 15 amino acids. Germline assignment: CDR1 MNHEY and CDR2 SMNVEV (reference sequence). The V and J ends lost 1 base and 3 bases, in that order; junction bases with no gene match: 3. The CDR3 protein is CASSLLASGTDTQYF. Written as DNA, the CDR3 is TGTGCCAGCAGTTTATTGGCTAGCGGGACAGATACGCAGTATTTT.

The DNA of the CDR3 is TGTGCCAGCAGAGCACAGGTTAGCAATCAGCCCCAGCATTTT. This encodes CASRAQVSNQPQHF. The rearrangement joins TRBV2 to TRBJ1-5; D is possibly TRBD1 (5 bases). In germline, CDR1 is SNHLY, CDR2 FYNNEI. V lost 6 bases and J 0 bases, leaving 9 bases between the germline ends. This CDR3 is 14 amino acids long.

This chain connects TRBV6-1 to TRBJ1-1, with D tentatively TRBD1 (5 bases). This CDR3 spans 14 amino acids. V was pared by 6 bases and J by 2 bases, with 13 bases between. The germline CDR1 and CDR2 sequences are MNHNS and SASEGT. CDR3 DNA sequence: TGTGCCAGCAGCATGGGACTGCTCAACACTGAAGCTTTCTTT. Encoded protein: CASSMGLLNTEAFF.

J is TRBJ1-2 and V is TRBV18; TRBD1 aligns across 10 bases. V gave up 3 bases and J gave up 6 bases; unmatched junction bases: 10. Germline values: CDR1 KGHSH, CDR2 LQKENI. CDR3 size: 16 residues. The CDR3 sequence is CASSPGTGEKRDGYTF. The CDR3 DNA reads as TGTGCCAGCTCACCGGGGACAGGGGAAAAACGGGATGGCTACACCTTC.

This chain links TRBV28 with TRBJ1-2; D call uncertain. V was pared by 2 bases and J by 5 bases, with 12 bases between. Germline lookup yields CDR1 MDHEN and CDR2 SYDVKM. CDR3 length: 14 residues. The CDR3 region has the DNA TGTGCCAGCAGTTTACCCCTAACCGAGTATGGCTACACCTTC. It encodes CASSLPLTEYGYTF.

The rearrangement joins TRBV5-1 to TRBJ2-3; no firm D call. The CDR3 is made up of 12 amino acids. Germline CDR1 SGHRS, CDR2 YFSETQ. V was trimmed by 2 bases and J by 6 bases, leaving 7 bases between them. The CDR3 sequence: CASSFFADTQYF. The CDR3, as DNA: TGCGCCAGCAGCTTCTTTGCGGATACGCAGTATTTT.

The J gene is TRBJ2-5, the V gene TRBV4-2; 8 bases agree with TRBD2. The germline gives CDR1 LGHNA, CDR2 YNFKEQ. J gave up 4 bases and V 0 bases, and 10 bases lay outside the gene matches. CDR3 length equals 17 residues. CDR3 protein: CASSQEWGFSGTETQYF. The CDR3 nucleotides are TGTGCCAGCAGCCAAGAGTGGGGGTTTAGCGGGACAGAGACCCAGTACTTC.

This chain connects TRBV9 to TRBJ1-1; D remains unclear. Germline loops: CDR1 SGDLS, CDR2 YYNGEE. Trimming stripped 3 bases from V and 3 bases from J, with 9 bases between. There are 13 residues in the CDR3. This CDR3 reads CASSAFRDTEAFF. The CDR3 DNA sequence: TGTGCCAGCAGCGCGTTCCGGGACACTGAAGCTTTCTTT.

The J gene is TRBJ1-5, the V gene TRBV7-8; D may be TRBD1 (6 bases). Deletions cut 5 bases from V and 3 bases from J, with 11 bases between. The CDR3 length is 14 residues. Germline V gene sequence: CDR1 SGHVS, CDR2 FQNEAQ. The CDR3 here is CASSPGQPNQPQHF. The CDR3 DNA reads TGTGCCAGCAGCCCTGGACAGCCCAATCAGCCCCAGCATTTT. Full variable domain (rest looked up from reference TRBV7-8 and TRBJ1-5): GAGVSQSPRYKVAKRGQDVALRCDPISGHVSLFWYQQALGQGPEFLTYFQNEAQLDKSGLPSDRFFAERPEGSVSTLKIQRTQQEDSAVYLCASSPGQPNQPQHFGDGTRLSIL.

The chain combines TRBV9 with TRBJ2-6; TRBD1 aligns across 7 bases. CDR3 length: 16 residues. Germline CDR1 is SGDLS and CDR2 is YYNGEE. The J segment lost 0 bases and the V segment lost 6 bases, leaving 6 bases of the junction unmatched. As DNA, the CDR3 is TGTGCCAGCACAAACAGGGGAAACTCTGGGGCCAACGTCCTGACTTTC. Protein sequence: CASTNRGNSGANVLTF.

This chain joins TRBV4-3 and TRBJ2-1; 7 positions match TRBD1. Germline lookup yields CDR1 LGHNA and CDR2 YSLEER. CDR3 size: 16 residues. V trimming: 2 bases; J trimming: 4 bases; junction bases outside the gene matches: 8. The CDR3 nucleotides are TGCGCCAGCAGCCAAACAGACAGGGACGGGTACAATGAGCAGTTCTTC. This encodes CASSQTDRDGYNEQFF.

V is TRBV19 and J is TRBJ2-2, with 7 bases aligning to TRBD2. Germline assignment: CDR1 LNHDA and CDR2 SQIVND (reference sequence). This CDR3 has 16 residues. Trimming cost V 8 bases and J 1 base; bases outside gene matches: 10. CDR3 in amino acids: CASWFGGRGNTGELFF. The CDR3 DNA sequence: TGTGCCAGTTGGTTCGGCGGGAGAGGGAACACCGGGGAGCTGTTTTTT.

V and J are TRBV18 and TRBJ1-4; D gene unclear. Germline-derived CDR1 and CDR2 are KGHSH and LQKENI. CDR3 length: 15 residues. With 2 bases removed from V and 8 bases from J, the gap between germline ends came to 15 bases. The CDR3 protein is CASSPVESSPEKLFF. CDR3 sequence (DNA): TGTGCCAGCTCACCAGTCGAGAGCTCACCCGAAAAACTGTTTTTT.

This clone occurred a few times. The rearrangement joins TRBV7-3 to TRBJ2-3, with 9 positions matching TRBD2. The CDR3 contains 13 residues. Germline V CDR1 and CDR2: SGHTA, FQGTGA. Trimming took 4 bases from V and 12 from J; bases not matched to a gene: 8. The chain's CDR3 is CASSSGQGTSQYF. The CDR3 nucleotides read TGTGCCAGCAGCTCCGGCCAGGGGACTAGCCAGTATTTT.

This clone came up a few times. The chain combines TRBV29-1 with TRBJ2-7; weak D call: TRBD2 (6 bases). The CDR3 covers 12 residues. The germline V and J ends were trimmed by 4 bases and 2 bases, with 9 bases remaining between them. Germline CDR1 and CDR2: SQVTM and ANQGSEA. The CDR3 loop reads CSVVGGAYEQYF. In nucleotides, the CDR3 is TGCAGCGTTGTAGGAGGGGCCTACGAGCAGTACTTC.

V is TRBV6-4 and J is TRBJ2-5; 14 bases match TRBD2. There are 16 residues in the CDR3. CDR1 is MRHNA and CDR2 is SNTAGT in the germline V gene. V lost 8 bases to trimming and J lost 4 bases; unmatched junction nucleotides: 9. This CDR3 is CASFGSGTSGRETQYF. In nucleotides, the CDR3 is TGTGCCAGCTTTGGCTCCGGGACTAGCGGGAGAGAGACCCAGTACTTC.

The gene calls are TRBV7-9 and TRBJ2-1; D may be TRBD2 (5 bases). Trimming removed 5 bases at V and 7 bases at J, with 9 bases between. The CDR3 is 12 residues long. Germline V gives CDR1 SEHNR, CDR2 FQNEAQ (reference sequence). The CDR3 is CASSPQRNEQFF. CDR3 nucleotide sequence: TGTGCCAGCAGCCCCCAGCGGAATGAGCAGTTCTTC.

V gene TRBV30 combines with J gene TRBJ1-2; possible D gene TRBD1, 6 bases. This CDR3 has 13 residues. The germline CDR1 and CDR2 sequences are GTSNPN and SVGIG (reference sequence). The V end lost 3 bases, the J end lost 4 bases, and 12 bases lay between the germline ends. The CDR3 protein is CAWRRGQRYGYTF. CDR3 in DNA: TGTGCCTGGAGGCGCGGACAGCGCTATGGCTACACCTTC.